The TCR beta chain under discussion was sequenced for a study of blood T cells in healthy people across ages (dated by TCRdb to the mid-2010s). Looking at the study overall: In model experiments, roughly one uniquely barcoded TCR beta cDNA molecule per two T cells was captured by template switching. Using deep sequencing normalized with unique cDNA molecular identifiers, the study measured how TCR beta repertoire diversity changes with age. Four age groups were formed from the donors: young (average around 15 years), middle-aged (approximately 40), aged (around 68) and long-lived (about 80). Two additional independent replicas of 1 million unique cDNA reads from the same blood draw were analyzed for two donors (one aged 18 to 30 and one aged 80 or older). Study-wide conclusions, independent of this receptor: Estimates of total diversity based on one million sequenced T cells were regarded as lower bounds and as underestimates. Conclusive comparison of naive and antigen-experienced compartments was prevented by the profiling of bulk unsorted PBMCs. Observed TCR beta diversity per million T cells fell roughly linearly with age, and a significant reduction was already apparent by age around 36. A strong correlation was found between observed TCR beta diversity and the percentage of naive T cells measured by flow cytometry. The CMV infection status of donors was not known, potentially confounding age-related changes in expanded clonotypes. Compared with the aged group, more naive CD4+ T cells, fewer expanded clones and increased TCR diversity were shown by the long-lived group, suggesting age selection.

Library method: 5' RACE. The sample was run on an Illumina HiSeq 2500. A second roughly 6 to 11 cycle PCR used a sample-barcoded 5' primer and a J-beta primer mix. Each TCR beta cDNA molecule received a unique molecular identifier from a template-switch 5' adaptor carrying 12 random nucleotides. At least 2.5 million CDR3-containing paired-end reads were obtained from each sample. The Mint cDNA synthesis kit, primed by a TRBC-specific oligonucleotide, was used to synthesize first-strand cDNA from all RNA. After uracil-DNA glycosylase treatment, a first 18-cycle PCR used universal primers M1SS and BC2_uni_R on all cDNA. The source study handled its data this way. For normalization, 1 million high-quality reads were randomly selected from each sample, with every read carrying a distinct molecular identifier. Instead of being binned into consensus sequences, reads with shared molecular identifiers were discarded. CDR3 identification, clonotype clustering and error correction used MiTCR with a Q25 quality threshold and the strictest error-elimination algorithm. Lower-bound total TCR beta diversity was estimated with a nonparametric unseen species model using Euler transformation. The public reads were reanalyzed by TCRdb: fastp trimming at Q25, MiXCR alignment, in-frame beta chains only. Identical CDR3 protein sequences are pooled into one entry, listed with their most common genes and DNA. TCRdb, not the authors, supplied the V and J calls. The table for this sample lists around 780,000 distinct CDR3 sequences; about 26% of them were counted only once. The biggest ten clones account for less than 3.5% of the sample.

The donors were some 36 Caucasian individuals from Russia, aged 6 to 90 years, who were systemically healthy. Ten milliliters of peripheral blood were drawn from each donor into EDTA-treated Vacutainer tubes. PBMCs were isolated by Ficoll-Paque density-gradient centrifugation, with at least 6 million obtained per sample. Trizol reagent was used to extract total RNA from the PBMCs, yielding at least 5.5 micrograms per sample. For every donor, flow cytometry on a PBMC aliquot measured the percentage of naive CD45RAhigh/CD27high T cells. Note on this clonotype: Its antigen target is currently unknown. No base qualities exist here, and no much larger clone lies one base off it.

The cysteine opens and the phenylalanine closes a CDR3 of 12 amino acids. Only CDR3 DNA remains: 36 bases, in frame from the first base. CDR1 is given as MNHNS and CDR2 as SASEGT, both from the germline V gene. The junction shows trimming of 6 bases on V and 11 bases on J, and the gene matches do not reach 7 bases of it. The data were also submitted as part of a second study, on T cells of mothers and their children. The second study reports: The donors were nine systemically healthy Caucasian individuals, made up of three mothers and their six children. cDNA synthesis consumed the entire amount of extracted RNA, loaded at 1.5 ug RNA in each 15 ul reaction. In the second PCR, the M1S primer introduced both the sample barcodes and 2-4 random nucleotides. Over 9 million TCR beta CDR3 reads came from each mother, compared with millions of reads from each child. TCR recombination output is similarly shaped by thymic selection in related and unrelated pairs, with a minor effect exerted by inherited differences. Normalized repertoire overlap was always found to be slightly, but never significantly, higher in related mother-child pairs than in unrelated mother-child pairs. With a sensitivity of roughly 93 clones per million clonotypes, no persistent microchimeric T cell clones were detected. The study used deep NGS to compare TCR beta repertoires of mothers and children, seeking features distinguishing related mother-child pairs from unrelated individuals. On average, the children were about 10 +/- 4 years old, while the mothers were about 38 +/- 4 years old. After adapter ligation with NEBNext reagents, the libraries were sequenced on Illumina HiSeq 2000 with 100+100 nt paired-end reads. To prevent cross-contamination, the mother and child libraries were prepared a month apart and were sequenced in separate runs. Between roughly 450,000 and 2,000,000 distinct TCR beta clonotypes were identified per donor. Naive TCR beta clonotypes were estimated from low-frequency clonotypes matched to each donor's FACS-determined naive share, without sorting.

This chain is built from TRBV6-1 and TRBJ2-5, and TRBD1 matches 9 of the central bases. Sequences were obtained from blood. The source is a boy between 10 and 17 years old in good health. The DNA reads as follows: TGTGCCAGCAGGGGACAGGGAGAACAGCAGTACTTC. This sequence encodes CASRGQGEQQYF.